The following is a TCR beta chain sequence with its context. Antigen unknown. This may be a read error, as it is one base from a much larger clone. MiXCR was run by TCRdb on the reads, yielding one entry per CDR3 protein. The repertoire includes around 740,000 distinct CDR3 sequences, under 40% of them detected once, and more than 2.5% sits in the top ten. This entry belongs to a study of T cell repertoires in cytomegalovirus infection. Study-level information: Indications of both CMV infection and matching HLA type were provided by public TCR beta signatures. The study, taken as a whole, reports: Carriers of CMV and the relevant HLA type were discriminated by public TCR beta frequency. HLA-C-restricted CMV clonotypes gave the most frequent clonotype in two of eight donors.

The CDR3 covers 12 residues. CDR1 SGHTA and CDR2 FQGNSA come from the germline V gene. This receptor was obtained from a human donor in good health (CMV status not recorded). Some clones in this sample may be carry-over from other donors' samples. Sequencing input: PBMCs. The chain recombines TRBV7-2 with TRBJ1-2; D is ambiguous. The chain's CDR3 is CSSSTPSDGYTF. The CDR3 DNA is TGTTCCAGCAGCACTCCCTCGGATGGCTACACCTTC.